This T cell receptor beta chain was recorded in a study of Tregs in tolerant kidney transplant recipients. The study's findings and limits: Activated donor B cell expansion appeared to reveal the most relevant donor-specific TCRbeta repertoire. Biological reproducibility was not directly addressed in this study.

Germline V gene sequence: CDR1 LNHDA, CDR2 SQIVND (reference sequence). The V and J ends lost 5 bases and 0 bases respectively, with 11 bases between them. This CDR3 comprises 15 residues. Of note for this clone: Its antigen is currently unknown.

Unstimulated regulatory T cells (CD4+CD25+CD127-), CD4+CD25- non-regulatory cells, CD4 and CD8 cells were FACS-sorted from thawed PBMCs. Assay used: immunoSEQ multiplex PCR; TCRdb lists only in-frame clones, some missing. The sample gives 240,000 or so clones, around 82% of which show up once; 0.5% to 0.65% is in the top ten. The TCR comes from a human donor in good health. The material sequenced was CD4+ T cells from blood. The J gene is TRBJ1-5, the V gene TRBV19; weak D call: TRBD1 (6 bases). CDR3: CASSPQGYSNQPQHF. In nucleotides, the CDR3 is TGTGCCAGTAGTCCGCAGGGGTATAGCAATCAGCCCCAGCATTTT.